This T cell receptor (beta chain) appears in the sequencing data of a study of blood T cell repertoires in COVID-19. On the study more broadly: There were acute and convalescent COVID-19 samples, and they came from the United States, Italy and Spain. In each case, the material was cDNA or gDNA derived from T cells, B-cell-depleted T cells, or PBMCs.

Authors' processing steps: Reference gene primer amplification yielded estimated nucleated cell counts. Repertoires were generated with immunoSEQ multiplex PCR, while TCRdb's copy carries only in-frame clones and drops some. V, J and clone size were drawn from that table, and D and trimming were deduced from the DNA. The sample holds 35,000 to 45,000 clones, 78% seen once. The germline V gene encodes CDR1 SEHNR and CDR2 FQNEAQ (reference sequence). V lost 1 base, J lost 8 bases, and 18 bases lay in between. This CDR3 is 16 amino acids long. This TCR was recovered from a man aged 60 to 69 with acute or convalescent COVID-19. The specimen sequenced was peripheral blood. The chain couples TRBV7-9 to TRBJ2-1; D not resolved. The CDR3 here is CASSLVFRAPIDEQFF. DNA for the CDR3: TGTGCCAGCAGCTTAGTTTTTAGAGCCCCAATTGATGAGCAGTTCTTC.